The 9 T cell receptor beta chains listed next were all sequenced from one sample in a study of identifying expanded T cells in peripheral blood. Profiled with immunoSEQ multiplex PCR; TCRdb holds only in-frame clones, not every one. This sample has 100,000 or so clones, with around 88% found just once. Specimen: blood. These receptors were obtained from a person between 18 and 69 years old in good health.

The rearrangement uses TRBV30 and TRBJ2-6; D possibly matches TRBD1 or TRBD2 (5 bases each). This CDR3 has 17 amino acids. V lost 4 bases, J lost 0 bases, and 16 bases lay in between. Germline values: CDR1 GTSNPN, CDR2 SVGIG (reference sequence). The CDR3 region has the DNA TGTGCCTGGAATCCAACCCGGGGCAGCTCTGGGGCCAACGTCCTGACTTTC. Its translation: CAWNPTRGSSGANVLTF.

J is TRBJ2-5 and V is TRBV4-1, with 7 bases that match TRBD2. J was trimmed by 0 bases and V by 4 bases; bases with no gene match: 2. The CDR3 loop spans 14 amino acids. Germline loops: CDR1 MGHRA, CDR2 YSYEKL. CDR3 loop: CASSLRGDQETQYF. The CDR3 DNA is TGCGCCAGCAGCCTTCGGGGGGACCAAGAGACCCAGTACTTC.

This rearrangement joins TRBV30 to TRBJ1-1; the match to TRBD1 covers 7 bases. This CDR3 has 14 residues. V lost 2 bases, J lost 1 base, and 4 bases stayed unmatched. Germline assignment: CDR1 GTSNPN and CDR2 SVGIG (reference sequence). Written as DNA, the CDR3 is TGTGCCTGGAGTACCTGGACAGGGAACACTGAAGCTTTCTTT. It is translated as CAWSTWTGNTEAFF.

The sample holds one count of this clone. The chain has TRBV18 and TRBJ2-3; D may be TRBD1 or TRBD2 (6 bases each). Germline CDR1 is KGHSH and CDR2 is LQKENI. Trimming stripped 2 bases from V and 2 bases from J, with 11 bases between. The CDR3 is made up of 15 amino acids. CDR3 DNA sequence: TGTGCCAGCTCACCAACCGGGGGCCTCACAGATACGCAGTATTTT. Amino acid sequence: CASSPTGGLTDTQYF.

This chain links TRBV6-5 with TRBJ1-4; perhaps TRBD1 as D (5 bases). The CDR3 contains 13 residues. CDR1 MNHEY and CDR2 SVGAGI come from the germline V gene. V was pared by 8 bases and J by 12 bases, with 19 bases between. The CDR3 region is CASVALGGKELFF. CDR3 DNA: TGTGCCAGCGTCGCGTTGGGGGGGAAAGAACTGTTTTTT.

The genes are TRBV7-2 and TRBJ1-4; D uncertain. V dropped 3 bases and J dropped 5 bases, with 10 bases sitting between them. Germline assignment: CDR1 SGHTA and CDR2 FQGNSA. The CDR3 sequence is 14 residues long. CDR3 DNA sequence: TGTGCCAGCAGCTTTCAGCCTTCGAATGAAAAACTGTTTTTT. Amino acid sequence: CASSFQPSNEKLFF.

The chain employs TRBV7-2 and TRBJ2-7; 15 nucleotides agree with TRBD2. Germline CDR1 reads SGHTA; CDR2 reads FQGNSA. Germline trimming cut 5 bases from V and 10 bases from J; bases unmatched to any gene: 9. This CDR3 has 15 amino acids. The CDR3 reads CASSPSGTSGGYQYF. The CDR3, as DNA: TGTGCCAGCAGCCCATCCGGGACTAGCGGGGGGTATCAGTACTTC.

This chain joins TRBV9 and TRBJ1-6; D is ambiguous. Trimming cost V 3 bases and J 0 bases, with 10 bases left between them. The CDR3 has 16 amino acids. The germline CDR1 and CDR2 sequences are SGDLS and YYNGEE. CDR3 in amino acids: CASSGAVSSYNSPLHF. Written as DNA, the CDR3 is TGTGCCAGCAGCGGAGCAGTGAGCTCCTATAATTCACCCCTCCACTTT.

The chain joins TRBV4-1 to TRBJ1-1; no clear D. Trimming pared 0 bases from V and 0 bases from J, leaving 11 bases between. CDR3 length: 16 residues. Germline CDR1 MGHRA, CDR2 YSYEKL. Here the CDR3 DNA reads TGCGCCAGCAGCCAAGAGGCAGGAATCATGAACACTGAAGCTTTCTTT. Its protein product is CASSQEAGIMNTEAFF.